This passage covers 21 T cell receptor beta chains from one sample sequenced in a study of cytomegalovirus exposure and HLA in healthy donors. 13 Jbeta primers and 60 Vbeta primers were used for the PCR. Data came from immunoSEQ multiplex PCR; TCRdb stores just in-frame clones and leaves some out. Of around 95,000 clones in the sample, around 84% are singletons; the top ten hold about 4%. The sequenced sample consisted of PBMCs. These TCRs come from a woman between 35 and 50 years old in good health and CMV-seropositive.

The genes are TRBV10-1 and TRBJ2-3; 13 bases fit TRBD2. The CDR3 consists of 13 residues. The germline V gene has CDR1 WNHNN and CDR2 SYGVQD (reference sequence). J lost 14 bases, V lost 5 bases, and 7 bases had no gene match. CDR3 loop: CASSPGLAGPLYF. In nucleotides, the CDR3 is TGCGCCAGCAGTCCGGGACTAGCGGGGCCCCTGTATTTT.

About this clone itself: Other DNA sequences in the sample encode the same CDR3. The chain is built from TRBV6-5 and TRBJ1-5; 10 bases fit TRBD1. The trim removed 6 bases at V and 5 bases at J, leaving 4 bases unmatched. The germline V gene has CDR1 MNHEY and CDR2 SVGAGI. CDR3 length equals 14 residues. This CDR3 reads CASSWGTGDQPQHF. CDR3 bases: TGTGCCAGCAGCTGGGGGACAGGGGATCAGCCCCAGCATTTT.

The chain is built from TRBV30 and TRBJ2-5; D is unclear. V shed 3 bases and J shed 4 bases, with 9 bases lying between them. The germline CDR1 and CDR2 sequences are GTSNPN and SVGIG (reference sequence). The CDR3 is 12 residues long. The CDR3 reads CAWRNSPETQYF. The CDR3 DNA sequence: TGTGCCTGGAGGAATAGCCCAGAGACCCAGTACTTC.

The CDR3 sequence is CASSLTPGLLTYEQYF. The CDR3 DNA is TGTGCCAGCAGCTTGACCCCGGGACTTTTAACCTACGAGCAGTACTTC. The chain links TRBV5-5 to TRBJ2-7; tentatively, D is TRBD2 (6 bases). The CDR3 spans 16 residues. The V gene lost 1 base and the J gene lost 2 bases, with 16 bases spanning the gap. CDR1 is SGHKS, CDR2 YYEKEE, per germline (reference sequence).

This clone was picked up a small number of times. The J gene is TRBJ1-5, the V gene TRBV29-1; the D is unclear. Germline CDR1 reads SQVTM; CDR2 reads ANQGSEA. Trimming shortened V by 5 bases and J by 2 bases, and 13 bases separated the two germline ends. The CDR3 is 14 amino acids. This chain's CDR3 is CSVLDTVRNQPQHF. CDR3 DNA: TGCAGCGTTCTCGACACGGTTCGCAATCAGCCCCAGCATTTT.

The chain recombines TRBV5-4 with TRBJ2-3; D may be TRBD2 (7 bases). This CDR3 has 15 amino acids. Trimming removed 1 base from V and 3 bases from J, with 12 bases in between. Germline CDR1 reads SGHNT; CDR2 reads YYREEE (reference sequence). The CDR3, as DNA: TGTGCCAGCAGCTTGTCGAGCGGGACAACAGATACGCAGTATTTT. Translating it yields CASSLSSGTTDTQYF.

The chain uses TRBV5-1 and TRBJ1-5; the D is unclear. V lost 4 bases and J 5 bases, leaving 16 bases between the germline ends. The CDR3 contains 15 residues. Germline CDR1 and CDR2: SGHRS and YFSETQ. CDR3 amino acids: CASSPVSRNDQPQHF. As DNA, the CDR3 is TGCGCCAGCAGCCCTGTTAGCCGTAATGATCAGCCCCAGCATTTT.

V is TRBV2 and J is TRBJ2-3; 9 positions agree with TRBD2. There are 16 residues in the CDR3. V was clipped by 3 bases and J by 1 base; unmatched bases: 5. The germline V gene has CDR1 SNHLY and CDR2 FYNNEI. CDR3 amino acids: CASSDGVAGGTDTQYF. For the CDR3, the DNA is TGTGCCAGCAGTGACGGGGTAGCGGGAGGCACAGATACGCAGTATTTT.

This rearrangement joins TRBV5-6 to TRBJ2-3, with 9 bases matching TRBD2. Germline CDR1 reads SGHDT; CDR2 reads YYEEEE. The CDR3 has 15 residues. The V segment lost 0 bases and the J segment 4 bases; nucleotides outside the gene matches: 3. The CDR3 DNA reads as TGTGCCAGCAGCTTGGTTAGCGGGAGTGCAGATACGCAGTATTTT. It encodes CASSLVSGSADTQYF.

The CDR3 loop reads CASTPGGANEKLFF. The CDR3 DNA reads as TGTGCCAGCACGCCAGGAGGGGCTAATGAAAAACTGTTTTTT. The rearrangement joins TRBV6-6 to TRBJ1-4; D may be TRBD1 (5 bases). Trimming removed 7 bases at V and 3 bases at J, with 12 bases between. The CDR3 runs to 14 residues. The germline V gene has CDR1 MNHNY and CDR2 SVGAGI (reference sequence).

Comment on this clone: A junction end diverges from the germline sequence, so it may reflect a read error. The chain carries TRBV7-2 and TRBJ1-3; D gene uncertain. There are 16 residues in the CDR3. Germline V lookup: CDR1 SGHTA, CDR2 FQGNSA. CDR3 in DNA: TGTGCCAGCAGTTTAGACGGTTTCGTTCCAGGAAACACCATATATTTT. This encodes CASSLDGFVPGNTIYF.

The chain joins TRBV19 to TRBJ1-5, with TRBD1 matching over 7 bases. Trimming cost V 5 bases and J 0 bases; bases outside gene matches: 4. The CDR3 totals 15 residues. CDR1 and CDR2 (germline): LNHDA, SQIVND (reference sequence). CDR3 in amino acids: CASSWTGHSNQPQHF. DNA for the CDR3: TGTGCCAGTAGTTGGACAGGTCATAGCAATCAGCCCCAGCATTTT.

This clone was recorded only once. The CDR3 loop is CASSESGSSTDTQYF. DNA for the CDR3: TGTGCCAGCAGTGAAAGCGGGAGTAGCACAGATACGCAGTATTTT. This rearrangement joins TRBV6-1 to TRBJ2-3; TRBD2 matches 8 bases. This CDR3 is built from 15 residues. The V and J ends lost 2 bases and 0 bases, in that order; junction bases with no gene match: 1. In germline, CDR1 is MNHNS, CDR2 SASEGT.

The V and J genes are TRBV28 and TRBJ2-7; maybe TRBD1 (6 bases). Between the trimmed V and J ends, which lost 11 bases and 3 bases, there was a span of 17 bases. The CDR3 loop spans 13 amino acids. CDR1 and CDR2 (germline): MDHEN, SYDVKM. CDR3 region: CAALRDTGYEQYF. In DNA, the CDR3 is TGTGCCGCCCTTCGGGACACAGGCTACGAGCAGTACTTC.

This clone was found a few times. The chain employs TRBV11-3 and TRBJ2-7; 14 nucleotides align to TRBD2. Per the germline V gene, CDR1 is SGHNT and CDR2 is YENEEA. The junction had 10 bases not matched to a gene; V was cut back by 5 bases and J by 4 bases. The CDR3 covers 17 residues. As DNA, the CDR3 is TGTGCCAGCAGCCACGGACTAGCGGGAGGTATACAATACGAGCAGTACTTC. Its translation: CASSHGLAGGIQYEQYF.

The rearrangement joins TRBV28 to TRBJ2-7, with 7 bases matching TRBD2. The CDR3 is 14 amino acids. The V segment lost 6 bases and the J segment 7 bases; nucleotides outside the gene matches: 12. From germline, CDR1 is MDHEN and CDR2 SYDVKM. The CDR3 DNA reads as TGTGCCAGCAGCCCCGGGACTACCGTGAGGGAGCAGTACTTC. Its translation is CASSPGTTVREQYF.

This clone has only a few counts. The chain's CDR3 is CASSLGLASYEQFF. For the CDR3, the DNA is TGTGCCAGCAGTTTAGGGCTAGCGTCCTATGAGCAGTTCTTC. The chain has TRBV27 and TRBJ2-1, with D perhaps TRBD2 (6 bases). CDR3 length equals 14 residues. The germline V and J ends were trimmed by 2 bases and 8 bases, with 13 bases remaining between them. Germline CDR1 MNHEY, CDR2 SMNVEV (reference sequence).

The chain combines TRBV7-9 with TRBJ2-2; D unresolved. V lost 0 bases, J lost 4 bases, and 3 bases lay in between. The CDR3 sequence is 13 residues long. Germline loops: CDR1 SEHNR, CDR2 FQNEAQ (reference sequence). CDR3 protein: CASSLALTGELFF. In DNA, the CDR3 is TGTGCCAGCAGCTTAGCTCTCACCGGGGAGCTGTTTTTT.

This chain links TRBV11-2 with TRBJ2-2; D is perhaps TRBD2 (5 bases). Trimming took 5 bases from V and 7 from J, leaving 17 bases between them. The CDR3 has 15 residues. Per the germline V gene, CDR1 is SGHAT and CDR2 is FQNNGV. The CDR3 here is CASSPAGGIGGELFF. The CDR3 DNA reads as TGTGCCAGCAGCCCCGCGGGCGGAATTGGCGGGGAGCTGTTTTTT.

The chain combines TRBV7-6 with TRBJ1-5, with D perhaps matching TRBD1 (5 bases). V lost 5 bases and J lost 5, with 19 bases in between. The germline V gene has CDR1 SGHVS and CDR2 FNYEAQ. This CDR3 is built from 16 residues. This chain's CDR3 is CASSPNRGMMDQPQHF. The CDR3 DNA reads as TGTGCCAGCAGCCCAAATAGGGGAATGATGGATCAGCCCCAGCATTTT.

The chain is built from TRBV6-6 and TRBJ1-1, with a tentative D call TRBD1 (5 bases). The CDR3 runs to 13 residues. V was cut by 6 bases and J by 1 base, with 9 bases left in between. Germline lookup yields CDR1 MNHNY and CDR2 SVGAGI (reference sequence). The CDR3 region has the DNA TGTGCCAGCAGCGTCGACAGGAACACTGAAGCTTTCTTT. It is translated as CASSVDRNTEAFF.